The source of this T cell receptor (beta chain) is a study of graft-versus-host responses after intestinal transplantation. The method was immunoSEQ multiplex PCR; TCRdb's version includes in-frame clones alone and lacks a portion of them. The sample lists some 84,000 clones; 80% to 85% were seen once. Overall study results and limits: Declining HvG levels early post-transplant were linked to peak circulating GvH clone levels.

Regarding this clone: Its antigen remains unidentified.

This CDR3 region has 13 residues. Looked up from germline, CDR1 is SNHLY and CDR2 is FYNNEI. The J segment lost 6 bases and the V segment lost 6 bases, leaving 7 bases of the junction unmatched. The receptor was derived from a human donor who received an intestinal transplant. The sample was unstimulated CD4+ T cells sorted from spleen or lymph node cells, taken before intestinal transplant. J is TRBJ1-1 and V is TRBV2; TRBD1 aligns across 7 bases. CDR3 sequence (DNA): TGTGCCAGCAGGGTTAGACAGGGCTCTGAAGCTTTCTTT. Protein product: CASRVRQGSEAFF.